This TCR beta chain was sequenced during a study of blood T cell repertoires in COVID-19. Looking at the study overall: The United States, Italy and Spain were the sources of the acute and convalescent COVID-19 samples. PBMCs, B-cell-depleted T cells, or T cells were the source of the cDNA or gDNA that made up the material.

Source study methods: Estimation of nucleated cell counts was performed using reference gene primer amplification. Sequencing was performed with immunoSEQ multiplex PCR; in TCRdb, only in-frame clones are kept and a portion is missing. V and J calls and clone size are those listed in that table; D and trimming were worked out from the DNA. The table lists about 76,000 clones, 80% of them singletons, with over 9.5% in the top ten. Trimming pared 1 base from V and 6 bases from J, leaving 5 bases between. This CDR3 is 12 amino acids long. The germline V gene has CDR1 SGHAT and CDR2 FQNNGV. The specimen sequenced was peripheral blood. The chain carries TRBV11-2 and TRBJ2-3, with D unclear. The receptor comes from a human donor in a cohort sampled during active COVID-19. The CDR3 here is CASSLVMDTQYF. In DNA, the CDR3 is TGTGCCAGCAGCTTAGTTATGGATACGCAGTATTTT.